The 4 T cell receptor beta chains below were found in one sample sequenced in a study of control samples from healthy donors and cancer patients. Repertoires were generated with immunoSEQ multiplex PCR, while TCRdb's copy carries only in-frame clones and drops some. The sample gives over 200,000 clones, about four fifths of which show up once; 13% is in the top ten. Sequences were obtained from PBMCs. The receptors derive from a woman aged 60 to 75 with lung cancer.

The chain has TRBV19 and TRBJ2-1; D remains unclear. Trimming removed 4 bases at V and 8 bases at J, with 6 bases between. Germline CDR1 is LNHDA and CDR2 is SQIVND (reference sequence). The CDR3 contains 11 residues. Here the CDR3 reads CASSRRDEQFF. CDR3 DNA sequence: TGTGCCAGTAGTAGACGGGATGAGCAGTTCTTC.

This rearrangement joins TRBV5-1 to TRBJ2-3, with D unclear. V was clipped by 4 bases and J by 6 bases, with 6 bases between them. Germline assignment: CDR1 SGHRS and CDR2 YFSETQ. CDR3 length: 11 residues. CDR3 loop: CASSMKDTQYF. The CDR3 nucleotides are TGCGCCAGCAGCATGAAGGATACGCAGTATTTT.

The J gene is TRBJ1-6, the V gene TRBV4-1; the D gene is possibly TRBD1 (5 bases). Between the trimmed V and J ends, which lost 2 bases and 4 bases, there was a span of 9 bases. The CDR3 sequence is 15 residues long. The germline V gene has CDR1 MGHRA and CDR2 YSYEKL. DNA of the CDR3: TGCGCCAGCAGCCAACAAGACAGTTATAATTCACCCCTCCACTTT. This gives the protein CASSQQDSYNSPLHF.

The chain couples TRBV5-1 to TRBJ1-5; D not resolved. V lost 4 bases and J 0 bases, leaving 11 bases between the germline ends. This CDR3 comprises 15 residues. Germline CDR1 and CDR2: SGHRS and YFSETQ. Here the CDR3 reads CASSEGGGSNQPQHF. As DNA, the CDR3 is TGCGCCAGCAGCGAGGGAGGAGGTAGCAATCAGCCCCAGCATTTT.